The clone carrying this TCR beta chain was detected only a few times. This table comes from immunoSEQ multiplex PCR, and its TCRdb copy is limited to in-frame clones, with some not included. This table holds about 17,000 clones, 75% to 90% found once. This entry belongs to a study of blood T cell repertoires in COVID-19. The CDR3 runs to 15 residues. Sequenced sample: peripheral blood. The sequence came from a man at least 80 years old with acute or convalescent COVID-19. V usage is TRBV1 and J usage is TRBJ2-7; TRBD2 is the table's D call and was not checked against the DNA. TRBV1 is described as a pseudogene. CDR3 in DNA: TGCACCAGCAGCCAAGATCCGGGAATAGCCTACGAGCAGTACTTC. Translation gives CTSSQDPGIAYEQYF.